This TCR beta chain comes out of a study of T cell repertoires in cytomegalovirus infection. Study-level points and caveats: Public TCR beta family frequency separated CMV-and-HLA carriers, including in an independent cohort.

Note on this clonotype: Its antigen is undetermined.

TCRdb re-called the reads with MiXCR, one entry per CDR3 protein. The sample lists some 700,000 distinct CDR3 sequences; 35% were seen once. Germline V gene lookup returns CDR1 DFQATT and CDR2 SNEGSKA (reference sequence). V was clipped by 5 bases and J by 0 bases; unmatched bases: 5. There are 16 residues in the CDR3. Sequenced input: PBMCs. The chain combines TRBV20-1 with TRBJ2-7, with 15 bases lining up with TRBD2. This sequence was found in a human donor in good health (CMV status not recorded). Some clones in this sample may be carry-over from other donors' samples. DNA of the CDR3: TGCAGTGCTCACGGACTAGCGGGAGGGAGCTCCTACGAGCAGTACTTC. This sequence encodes CSAHGLAGGSSYEQYF.